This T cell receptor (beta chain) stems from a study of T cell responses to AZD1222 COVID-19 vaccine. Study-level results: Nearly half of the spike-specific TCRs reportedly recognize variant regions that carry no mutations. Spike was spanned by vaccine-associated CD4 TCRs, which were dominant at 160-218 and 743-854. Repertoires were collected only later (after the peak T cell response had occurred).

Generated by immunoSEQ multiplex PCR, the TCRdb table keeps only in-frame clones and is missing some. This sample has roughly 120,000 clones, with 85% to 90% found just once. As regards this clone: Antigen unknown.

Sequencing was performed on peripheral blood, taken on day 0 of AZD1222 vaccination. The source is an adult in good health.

CDR3 in amino acids: CASSLWPGGNQPQHF. CDR3 in DNA: TGTGCCAGCAGCCTTTGGCCGGGGGGCAATCAGCCCCAGCATTTT. The chain uses TRBV6-5 and TRBJ1-5; a weak D match, TRBD1 (5 bases). V lost 6 bases and J lost 2, with 14 bases in between. This CDR3 contains 15 residues. The germline gives CDR1 MNHEY, CDR2 SVGAGI.